This entry lists 20 T cell receptor beta chains sequenced from one sample in a study of blood T cell repertoires in COVID-19. TCRdb's copy holds only in-frame clones and misses some; the assay was immunoSEQ multiplex PCR. This sample has 310,000 or so clones, with about 87% found just once. The sequenced sample consisted of peripheral blood. The receptors were sampled from a man aged 25 to 45 with COVID-19, enrolled during active disease.

The chain links TRBV6-5 to TRBJ1-4; D perhaps matches TRBD1 (5 bases). Trimming shortened V by 3 bases and J by 4 bases, and 12 bases separated the two germline ends. This CDR3 is 15 amino acids long. Per germline, CDR1 MNHEY and CDR2 SVGAGI. CDR3 coding DNA: TGTGCCAGCAGTTATTCTATCGGGGGTAATGAAAAACTGTTTTTT. Amino acids: CASSYSIGGNEKLFF.

The rearrangement uses TRBV5-1 and TRBJ2-2, with TRBD2 matching 10 bases. This CDR3 region has 16 residues. Germline V gene data show CDR1 as SGHRS and CDR2 as YFSETQ. The V and J ends lost 4 bases and 1 base, in that order; junction bases with no gene match: 4. The CDR3 here is CASSAPSGGNTGELFF. The CDR3 bases are TGCGCCAGCAGCGCCCCTAGCGGGGGGAACACCGGGGAGCTGTTTTTT.

In its sample, this clone was seen a few times. The rearrangement uses TRBV6-4 and TRBJ2-1, with no clear D. V was cut by 4 bases and J by 1 base, with 8 bases left in between. The germline gives CDR1 MRHNA, CDR2 SNTAGT. The CDR3 extends over 14 amino acids. The CDR3 protein is CASSVAHSYNEQFF. In nucleotides, the CDR3 is TGTGCCAGCAGTGTGGCTCATTCCTACAATGAGCAGTTCTTC.

This chain uses TRBV11-2 with TRBJ1-5, with 10 bases lining up with TRBD1. The CDR3 length is 15 residues. CDR1 is SGHAT, CDR2 FQNNGV, per germline. V shed 5 bases and J 7 bases; nucleotides not matched to a gene: 8. This chain's CDR3 is CASSRTGGDEQPQHF. CDR3 DNA sequence: TGTGCCAGCAGCCGGACAGGGGGTGATGAGCAGCCCCAGCATTTT.

This sequence joins TRBV7-2 and TRBJ2-7; TRBD1 matches at 7 bases. The CDR3 extends over 14 amino acids. The trim removed 5 bases at V and 1 base at J, leaving 5 bases unmatched. CDR1 SGHTA and CDR2 FQGNSA come from the germline V gene. CDR3 in amino acids: CASSQQGSSYEQYF. The DNA for the CDR3 is TGTGCCAGCAGCCAACAGGGGTCTTCCTACGAGCAGTACTTC.

Remarks on this clone: Other nucleotide sequences from this sample produce the same CDR3. The chain employs TRBV30 and TRBJ1-4, with 9 bases identical to TRBD1. Germline V gives CDR1 GTSNPN, CDR2 SVGIG (reference sequence). The CDR3 is made up of 14 amino acids. V dropped 2 bases and J dropped 5; count of bases not matched to a gene: 3. The CDR3 DNA follows: TGTGCCTGGAGTCCCGGACAGGGGAATGAAAAACTGTTTTTT. It encodes CAWSPGQGNEKLFF.

The genes are TRBV10-3 and TRBJ2-1, with 9 positions matching TRBD2. The CDR3 runs to 15 residues. J gave up 10 bases and V 3 bases, and 10 bases lay outside the gene matches. In germline, CDR1 is ENHRY, CDR2 SYGVKD. CDR3 in DNA: TGTGCCATCAGTGAATCGAGCGGGGGGCCCAGGGAGCAGTTCTTC. Its translation: CAISESSGGPREQFF.

The CDR3 sequence: CASSIWGPLNEQFF. CDR3 nucleotide sequence: TGTGCCAGTAGTATCTGGGGGCCGCTCAATGAGCAGTTCTTC. The chain has TRBV19 and TRBJ2-1, with D possibly being TRBD1 (6 bases). This CDR3 comprises 14 residues. The germline CDR1 and CDR2 sequences are LNHDA and SQIVND (reference sequence). V was shortened by 3 bases and J by 6 bases, with 12 bases between the two germline ends.

This clone was observed once. V usage is TRBV4-2 and J usage is TRBJ1-2, with 10 bases fitting TRBD1. Per the germline V gene, CDR1 is LGHNA and CDR2 is YNFKEQ. This CDR3 is 17 amino acids long. After removal of 0 bases from V and 8 bases from J, the junction contained 12 bases not matched to a gene. The CDR3 loop reads CASSQESMRQGARGYTF. In DNA form, the CDR3 reads TGTGCCAGCAGCCAAGAGAGCATGAGACAGGGGGCTCGGGGCTACACCTTC.

This clone was counted a single time. The chain has TRBV6-2 or TRBV6-3 and TRBJ2-1; 10 bases match TRBD1. The V gene's germline CDR1 is MNHEY and CDR2 SVGEGT. This CDR3 spans 14 amino acids. The V gene end was trimmed by 2 bases and the J gene end by 7 bases; junction bases not matched to a gene: 2. CDR3 DNA: TGTGCCAGCAGTTACATGGGACAGGGGAATGAGCAGTTCTTC. Translating gives CASSYMGQGNEQFF.

This clone was counted once. The gene calls are TRBV7-9 and TRBJ2-5, with D perhaps matching TRBD2 (6 bases). V shed 5 bases and J shed 2 bases, with 18 bases lying between them. The CDR3 spans 16 residues. Germline V lookup: CDR1 SEHNR, CDR2 FQNEAQ (reference sequence). The CDR3 loop reads CASSPLRGGGQETQYF. CDR3 coding DNA: TGTGCCAGCAGCCCCCTGCGGGGAGGTGGGCAAGAGACCCAGTACTTC.

The genes are TRBV28 and TRBJ2-2; TRBD1 aligns across 7 bases. The V segment lost 6 bases and the J segment 3 bases; nucleotides outside the gene matches: 16. Germline lookup yields CDR1 MDHEN and CDR2 SYDVKM. The CDR3 runs 18 residues. In DNA form, the CDR3 reads TGTGCCAGCAGCCCTTCCGGGACAGCCGCGCGGTACACCGGGGAGCTGTTTTTT. Amino acid sequence: CASSPSGTAARYTGELFF.

The V call is TRBV6-6, the J call TRBJ1-6, with D uncertain. The V gene's germline CDR1 is MNHNY and CDR2 SVGAGI (reference sequence). The CDR3 totals 12 residues. Deletions cut 4 bases from V and 14 bases from J, with 12 bases between. The CDR3 DNA sequence: TGTGCCAGCAGTTTCCTGGGTCGGGCCCTCCACTTT. This sequence encodes CASSFLGRALHF.

In regard to this clone: Different DNA sequences within this sample yield the same CDR3. V usage is TRBV3-1 (or the pseudogene TRBV3-2) and J usage is TRBJ2-6; 9 bases map to TRBD2. V lost 0 bases and J lost 1; bases outside the gene matches: 7. Germline lookup yields CDR1 LGHDT and CDR2 YNNKEL (reference sequence). The CDR3 is 19 residues long. CDR3 protein: CASSQDGLAGVSGANVLTF. As DNA, the CDR3 is TGTGCCAGCAGCCAAGATGGGTTAGCGGGAGTATCTGGGGCCAACGTCCTGACTTTC.

The rearrangement joins TRBV19 to TRBJ2-1; TRBD1 matches 9 bases. Trimming cost V 9 bases and J 2 bases; bases outside gene matches: 14. This CDR3 region has 17 residues. Germline loops: CDR1 LNHDA, CDR2 SQIVND (reference sequence). As DNA, the CDR3 is TGTGCCAGCCTTGACACAGGGGGCGTAATACCCTACAATGAGCAGTTCTTC. This codes for CASLDTGGVIPYNEQFF.

The chain carries TRBV11-1 and TRBJ2-7; D is possibly TRBD2 (5 bases). Germline assignment: CDR1 SGHAT and CDR2 FQDESV (reference sequence). The CDR3 is 15 residues long. V lost 1 base and J 1 base, leaving 11 bases between the germline ends. CDR3 sequence reads: CASSLGASSSYEQYF. As DNA, the CDR3 is TGTGCCAGCAGCTTAGGGGCTAGCTCTTCCTACGAGCAGTACTTC.

V usage is TRBV19 and J usage is TRBJ1-5; 12 bases match TRBD1. CDR3 size: 16 residues. From germline, CDR1 is LNHDA and CDR2 SQIVND (reference sequence). With V trimmed by 2 bases and J by 5 bases, 4 bases remained unmatched. CDR3 region: CASSIPGTGGYQPQHF. The DNA for the CDR3 is TGTGCCAGTAGTATACCCGGGACAGGGGGCTATCAGCCCCAGCATTTT. Full variable domain (remainder filled in from reference TRBV19 and TRBJ1-5): DGGITQSPKYLFRKEGQNVTLSCEQNLNHDAMYWYRQDPGQGLRLIYYSQIVNDFQKGDIAEGYSVSREKKESFPLTVTSAQKNPTAFYLCASSIPGTGGYQPQHFGDGTRLSIL.

The chain has TRBV5-4 and TRBJ2-7; tentative D call: TRBD1 (5 bases). Trimming stripped 4 bases from V and 0 bases from J, with 11 bases between. Germline-derived CDR1 and CDR2 are SGHNT and YYREEE (reference sequence). CDR3 length equals 14 residues. The CDR3 bases are TGTGCCAGCAGCCCCCTACAGGACTCCTACGAGCAGTACTTC. Protein product: CASSPLQDSYEQYF.

The chain has TRBV7-9 and TRBJ2-2; 7 bases map to TRBD1. CDR3 length: 16 residues. With 0 bases clipped from V and 3 bases from J, the junction kept 4 bases outside the gene matches. Germline V gene sequence: CDR1 SEHNR, CDR2 FQNEAQ (reference sequence). Here the CDR3 reads CASSLADRVYTGELFF. In DNA form, the CDR3 reads TGTGCCAGCAGCTTAGCTGACAGGGTGTACACCGGGGAGCTGTTTTTT.

V is TRBV6-2 or TRBV6-3 and J is TRBJ2-7; D perhaps matches TRBD1 (5 bases). The ends were cut back, 6 bases at V and 5 bases at J, with 20 bases in the middle. There are 15 residues in the CDR3. CDR1 is MNHEY and CDR2 is SVGEGT in the germline V gene. The CDR3 protein is CASSRRQGQGHEQYF. Written as DNA, the CDR3 is TGTGCCAGCAGCCGCCGGCAGGGCCAAGGTCACGAGCAGTACTTC.